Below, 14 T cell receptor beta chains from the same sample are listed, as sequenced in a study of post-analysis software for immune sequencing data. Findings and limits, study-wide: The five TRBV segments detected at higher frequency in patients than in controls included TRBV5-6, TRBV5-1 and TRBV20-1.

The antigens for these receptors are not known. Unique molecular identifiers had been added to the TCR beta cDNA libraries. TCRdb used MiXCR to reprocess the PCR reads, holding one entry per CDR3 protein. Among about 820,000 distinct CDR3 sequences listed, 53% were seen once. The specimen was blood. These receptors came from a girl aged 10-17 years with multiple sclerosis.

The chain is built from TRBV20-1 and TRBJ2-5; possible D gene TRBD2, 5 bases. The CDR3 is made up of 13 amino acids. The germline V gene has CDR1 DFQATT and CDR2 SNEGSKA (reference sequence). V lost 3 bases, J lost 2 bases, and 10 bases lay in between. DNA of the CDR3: TGCAGTGCTAGCGGGGATTTTCAAGAGACCCAGTACTTC. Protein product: CSASGDFQETQYF.

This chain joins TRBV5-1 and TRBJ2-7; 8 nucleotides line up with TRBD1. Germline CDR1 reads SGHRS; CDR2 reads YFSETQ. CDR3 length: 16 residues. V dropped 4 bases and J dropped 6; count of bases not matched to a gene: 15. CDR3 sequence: CASSKAPGTGLLEQYF. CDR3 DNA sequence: TGCGCCAGCAGCAAAGCCCCCGGGACAGGCCTCCTCGAGCAGTACTTC.

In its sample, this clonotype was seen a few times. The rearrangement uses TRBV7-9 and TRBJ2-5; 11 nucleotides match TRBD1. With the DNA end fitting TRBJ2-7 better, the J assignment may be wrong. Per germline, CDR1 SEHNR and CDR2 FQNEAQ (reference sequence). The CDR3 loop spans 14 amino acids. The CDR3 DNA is TGTGCCAGCAGTAAAAGGACAGGGGGCGACGAGCAGTACTTC. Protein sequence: CASSKRTGGDEQYF.

The CDR3 protein is CASSAKGGGFTDTQYF. The CDR3 DNA sequence: TGTGCCAGCAGCGCCAAGGGAGGGGGTTTCACAGATACGCAGTATTTT. The chain uses TRBV9 and TRBJ2-3; tentatively, D is TRBD2 (7 bases). This CDR3 region has 16 residues. Germline CDR1 reads SGDLS; CDR2 reads YYNGEE. Trimming left V 3 bases short and J 2 bases short, with 16 bases between.

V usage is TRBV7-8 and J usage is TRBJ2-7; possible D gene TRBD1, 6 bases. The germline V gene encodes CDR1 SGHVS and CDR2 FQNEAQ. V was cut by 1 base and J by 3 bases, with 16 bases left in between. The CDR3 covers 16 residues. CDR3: CASSLVWGRANYEQYF. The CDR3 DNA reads TGTGCCAGCAGCTTAGTGTGGGGGCGGGCCAACTACGAGCAGTACTTC.

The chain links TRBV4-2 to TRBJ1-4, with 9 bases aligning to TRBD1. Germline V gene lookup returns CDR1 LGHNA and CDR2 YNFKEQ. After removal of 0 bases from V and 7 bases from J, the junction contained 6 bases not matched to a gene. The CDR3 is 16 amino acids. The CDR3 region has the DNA TGTGCCAGCAGCCAAGACCCCGGGACAGGGAGTGAAAAACTGTTTTTT. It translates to CASSQDPGTGSEKLFF.

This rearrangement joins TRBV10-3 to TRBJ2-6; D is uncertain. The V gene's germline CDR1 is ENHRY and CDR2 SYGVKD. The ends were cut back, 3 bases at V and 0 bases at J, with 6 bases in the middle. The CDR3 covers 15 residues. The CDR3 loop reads CAISDLVSGANVLTF. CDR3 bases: TGTGCCATCAGTGATTTGGTCTCTGGGGCCAACGTCCTGACTTTC.

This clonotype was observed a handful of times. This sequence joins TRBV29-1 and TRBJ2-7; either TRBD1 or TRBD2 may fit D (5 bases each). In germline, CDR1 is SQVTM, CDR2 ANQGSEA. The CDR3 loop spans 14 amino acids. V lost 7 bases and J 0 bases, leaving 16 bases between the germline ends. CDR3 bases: TGCAGCGGGACAACCGGGGCAGGCTCCTACGAGCAGTACTTC. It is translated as CSGTTGAGSYEQYF.

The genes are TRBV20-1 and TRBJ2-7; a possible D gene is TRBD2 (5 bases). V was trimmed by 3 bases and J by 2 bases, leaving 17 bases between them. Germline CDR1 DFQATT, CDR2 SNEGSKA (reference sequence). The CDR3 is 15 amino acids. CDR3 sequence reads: CSASLRASSAYEQYF. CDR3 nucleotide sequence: TGCAGTGCTAGCCTCCGGGCTAGCTCTGCCTACGAGCAGTACTTC.

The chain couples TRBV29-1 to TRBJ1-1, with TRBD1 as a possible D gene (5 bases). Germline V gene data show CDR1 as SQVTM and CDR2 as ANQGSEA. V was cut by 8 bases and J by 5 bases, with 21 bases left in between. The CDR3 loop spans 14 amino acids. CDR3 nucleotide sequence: TGCAGCCCCTGGAAGGCAGGGCTGGGAACTGAAGCTTTCTTT. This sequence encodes CSPWKAGLGTEAFF.

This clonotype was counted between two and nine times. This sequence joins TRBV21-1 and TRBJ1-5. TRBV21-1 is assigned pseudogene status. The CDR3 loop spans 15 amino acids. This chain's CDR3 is CASSKVRRSNQPQHF. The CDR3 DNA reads TGTGCCAGCAGCAAAGTGAGGCGTAGCAATCAGCCCCAGCATTTT.

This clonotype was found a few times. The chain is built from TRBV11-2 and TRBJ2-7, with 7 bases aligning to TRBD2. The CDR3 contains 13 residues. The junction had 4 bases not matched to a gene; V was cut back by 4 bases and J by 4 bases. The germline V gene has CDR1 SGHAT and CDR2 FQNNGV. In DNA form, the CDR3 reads TGTGCCAGCAGCTCCGGACTAGAGTACGAGCAGTACTTC. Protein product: CASSSGLEYEQYF.

CDR3 DNA: TGCAGCGTCGGAGCCCCGGGTGTAAGCTCCTACGAGCAGTACTTC. Translated: CSVGAPGVSSYEQYF. The chain is built from TRBV29-1 and TRBJ2-7; D is unresolved. Germline CDR1 and CDR2: SQVTM and ANQGSEA. Trimming took off 6 bases at V and 0 bases at J, with 18 bases between the two ends. The length of the CDR3 is 15 residues.

The CDR3 reads CASEPGSSGSGANVLTF. The CDR3 nucleotides read TGCGCCAGCGAACCAGGGAGTTCTGGCTCTGGGGCCAACGTCCTGACTTTC. The rearrangement joins TRBV5-1 to TRBJ2-6; possibly TRBD1 or TRBD2 for D (5 bases each). V lost 7 bases, J lost 0 bases, and 17 bases lay in between. The CDR3 has 17 amino acids. Germline values: CDR1 SGHRS, CDR2 YFSETQ.